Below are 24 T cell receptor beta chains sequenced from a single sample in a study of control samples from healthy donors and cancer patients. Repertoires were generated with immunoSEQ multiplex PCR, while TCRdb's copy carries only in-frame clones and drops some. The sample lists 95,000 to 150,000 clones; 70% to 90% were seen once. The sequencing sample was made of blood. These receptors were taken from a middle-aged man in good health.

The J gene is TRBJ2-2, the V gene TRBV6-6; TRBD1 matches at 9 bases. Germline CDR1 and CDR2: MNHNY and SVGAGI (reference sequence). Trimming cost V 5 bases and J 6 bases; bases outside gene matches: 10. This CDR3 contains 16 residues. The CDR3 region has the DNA TGTGCCAGCAGTCCGGGACAGGGTAGACGGGCCGGGGAGCTGTTTTTT. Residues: CASSPGQGRRAGELFF.

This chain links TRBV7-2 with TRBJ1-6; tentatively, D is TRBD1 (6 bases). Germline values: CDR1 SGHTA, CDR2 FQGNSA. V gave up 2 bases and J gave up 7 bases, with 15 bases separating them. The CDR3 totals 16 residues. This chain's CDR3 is CASSLNGGRLNSPLHF. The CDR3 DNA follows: TGTGCCAGCAGCTTAAACGGGGGCAGACTCAATTCACCCCTCCACTTT.

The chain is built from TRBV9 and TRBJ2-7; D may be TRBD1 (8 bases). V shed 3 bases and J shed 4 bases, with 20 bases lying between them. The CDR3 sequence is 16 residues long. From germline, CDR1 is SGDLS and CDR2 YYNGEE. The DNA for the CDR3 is TGTGCCAGCAGCGGATCGACAGGGGCAGCGGGATACGAGCAGTACTTC. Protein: CASSGSTGAAGYEQYF.

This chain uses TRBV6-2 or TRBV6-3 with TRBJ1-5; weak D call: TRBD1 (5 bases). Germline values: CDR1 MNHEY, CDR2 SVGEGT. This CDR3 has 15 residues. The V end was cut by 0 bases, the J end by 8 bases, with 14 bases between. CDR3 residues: CASSYSTTGVEPQHF. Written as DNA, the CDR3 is TGTGCCAGCAGTTACTCGACGACGGGGGTGGAGCCCCAGCATTTT.

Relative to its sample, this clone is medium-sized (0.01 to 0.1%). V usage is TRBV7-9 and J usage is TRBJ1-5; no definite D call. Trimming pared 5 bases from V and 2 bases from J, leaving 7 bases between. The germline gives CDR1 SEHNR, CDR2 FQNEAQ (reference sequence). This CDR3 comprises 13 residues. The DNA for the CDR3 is TGTGCCAGCAGCGCAGAAGGCAATCAGCCCCAGCATTTT. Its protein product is CASSAEGNQPQHF.

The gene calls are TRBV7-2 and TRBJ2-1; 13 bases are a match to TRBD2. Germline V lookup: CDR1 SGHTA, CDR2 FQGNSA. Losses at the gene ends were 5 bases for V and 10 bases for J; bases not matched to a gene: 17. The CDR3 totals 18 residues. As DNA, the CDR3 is TGTGCCAGCAGCGCCCCCCGGCGACTAGCGGGGGGCCCCTCGGAGCAGTTCTTC. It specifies CASSAPRRLAGGPSEQFF.

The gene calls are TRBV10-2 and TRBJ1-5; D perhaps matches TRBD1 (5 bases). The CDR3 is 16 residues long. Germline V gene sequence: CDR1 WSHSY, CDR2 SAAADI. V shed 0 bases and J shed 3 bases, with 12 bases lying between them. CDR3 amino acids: CASSESTGVLNQPQHF. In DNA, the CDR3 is TGCGCCAGCAGTGAGTCGACGGGGGTCCTCAATCAGCCCCAGCATTTT.

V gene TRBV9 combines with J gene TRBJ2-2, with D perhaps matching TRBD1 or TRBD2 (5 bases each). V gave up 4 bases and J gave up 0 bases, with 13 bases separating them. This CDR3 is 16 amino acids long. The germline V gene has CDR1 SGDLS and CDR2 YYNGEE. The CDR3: CASSSGAAPNTGELFF. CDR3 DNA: TGTGCCAGCAGCTCCGGGGCGGCCCCGAACACCGGGGAGCTGTTTTTT.

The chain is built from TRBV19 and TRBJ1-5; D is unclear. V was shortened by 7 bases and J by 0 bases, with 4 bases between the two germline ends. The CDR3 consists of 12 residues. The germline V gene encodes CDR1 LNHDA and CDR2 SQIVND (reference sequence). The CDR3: CASTGSNQPQHF. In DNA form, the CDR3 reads TGTGCCAGTACAGGTAGCAATCAGCCCCAGCATTTT. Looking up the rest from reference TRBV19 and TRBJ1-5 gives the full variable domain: DGGITQSPKYLFRKEGQNVTLSCEQNLNHDAMYWYRQDPGQGLRLIYYSQIVNDFQKGDIAEGYSVSREKKESFPLTVTSAQKNPTAFYLCASTGSNQPQHFGDGTRLSIL.

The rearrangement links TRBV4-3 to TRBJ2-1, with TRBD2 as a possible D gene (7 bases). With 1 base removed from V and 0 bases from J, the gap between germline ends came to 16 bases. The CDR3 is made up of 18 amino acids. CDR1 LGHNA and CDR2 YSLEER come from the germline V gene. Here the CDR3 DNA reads TGCGCCAGCAGCCAAGCCCACGGGCGGGGGCGCTCCTACAATGAGCAGTTCTTC. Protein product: CASSQAHGRGRSYNEQFF.

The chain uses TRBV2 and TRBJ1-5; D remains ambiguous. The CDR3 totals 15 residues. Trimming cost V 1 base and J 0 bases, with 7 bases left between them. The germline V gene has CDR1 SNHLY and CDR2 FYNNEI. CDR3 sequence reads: CASSEDLYSNQPQHF. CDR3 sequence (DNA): TGTGCCAGCAGTGAAGACCTCTATAGCAATCAGCCCCAGCATTTT. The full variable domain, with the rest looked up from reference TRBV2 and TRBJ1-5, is EPEVTQTPSHQVTQMGQEVILRCVPISNHLYFYWYRQILGQKVEFLVSFYNNEISEKSEIFDDQFSVERPDGSNFTLKIRSTKLEDSAMYFCASSEDLYSNQPQHFGDGTRLSIL.

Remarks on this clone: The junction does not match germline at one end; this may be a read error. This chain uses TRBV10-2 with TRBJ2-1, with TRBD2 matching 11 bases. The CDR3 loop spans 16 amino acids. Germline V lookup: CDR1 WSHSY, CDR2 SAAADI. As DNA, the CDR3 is TGCGCCAGCAGTGCCCTGGGGACTAGCGGTATCAATGGGCAGTTCTTC. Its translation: CASSALGTSGINGQFF.

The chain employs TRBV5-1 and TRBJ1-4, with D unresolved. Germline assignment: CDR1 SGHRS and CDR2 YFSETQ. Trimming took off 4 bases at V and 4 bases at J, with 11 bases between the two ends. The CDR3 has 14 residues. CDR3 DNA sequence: TGCGCCAGCAGCGTGCCGGGGATTAATGAAAAACTGTTTTTT. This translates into CASSVPGINEKLFF.

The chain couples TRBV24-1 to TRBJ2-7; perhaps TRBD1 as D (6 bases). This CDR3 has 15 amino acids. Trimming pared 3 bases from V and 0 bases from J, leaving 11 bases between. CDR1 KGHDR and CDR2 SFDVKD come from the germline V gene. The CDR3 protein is CATSDPQGSSYEQYF. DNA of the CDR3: TGTGCCACCAGTGATCCACAGGGTTCCTCCTACGAGCAGTACTTC.

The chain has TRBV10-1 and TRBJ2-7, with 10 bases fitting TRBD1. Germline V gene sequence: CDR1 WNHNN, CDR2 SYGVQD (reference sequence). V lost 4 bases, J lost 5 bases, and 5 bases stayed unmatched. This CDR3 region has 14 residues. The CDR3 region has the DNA TGCGCCAGCAGTGTGCGGGACAGGGGTGACGAGCAGTACTTC. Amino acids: CASSVRDRGDEQYF.

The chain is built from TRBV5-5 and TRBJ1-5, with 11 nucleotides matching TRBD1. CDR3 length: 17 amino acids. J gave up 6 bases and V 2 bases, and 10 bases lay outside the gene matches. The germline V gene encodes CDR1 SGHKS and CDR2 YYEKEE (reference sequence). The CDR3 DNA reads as TGTGCCAGCAGCTTACAACCGGGACAGGGGGTCTCTCAGCCCCAGCATTTT. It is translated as CASSLQPGQGVSQPQHF.

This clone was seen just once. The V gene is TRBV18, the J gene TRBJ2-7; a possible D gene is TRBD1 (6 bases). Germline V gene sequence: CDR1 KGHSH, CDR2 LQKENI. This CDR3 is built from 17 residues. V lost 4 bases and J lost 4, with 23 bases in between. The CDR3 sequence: CASSLSTPGAGVYEQYF. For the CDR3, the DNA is TGTGCCAGCTCACTTTCTACCCCAGGTGCAGGGGTGTACGAGCAGTACTTC.

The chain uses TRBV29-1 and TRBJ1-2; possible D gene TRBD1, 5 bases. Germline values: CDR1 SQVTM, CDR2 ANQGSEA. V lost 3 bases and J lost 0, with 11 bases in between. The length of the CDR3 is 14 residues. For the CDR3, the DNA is TGCAGCGTTGACATGGGGCAGGCTAACTATGGCTACACCTTC. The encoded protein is CSVDMGQANYGYTF.

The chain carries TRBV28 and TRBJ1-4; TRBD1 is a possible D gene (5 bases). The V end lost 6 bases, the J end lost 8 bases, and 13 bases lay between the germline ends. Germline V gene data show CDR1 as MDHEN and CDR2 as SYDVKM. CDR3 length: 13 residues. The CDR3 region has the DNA TGTGCCAGCAGGAGGGGCTCGGGCGAAAAACTGTTTTTT. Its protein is CASRRGSGEKLFF.

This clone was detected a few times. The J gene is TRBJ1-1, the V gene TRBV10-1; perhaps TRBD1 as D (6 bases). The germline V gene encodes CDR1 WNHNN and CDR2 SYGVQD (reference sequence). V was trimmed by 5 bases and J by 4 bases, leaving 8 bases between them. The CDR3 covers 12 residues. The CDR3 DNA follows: TGCGCCAGCAGTCCGGGGGCCACTGAAGCTTTCTTT. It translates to CASSPGATEAFF.

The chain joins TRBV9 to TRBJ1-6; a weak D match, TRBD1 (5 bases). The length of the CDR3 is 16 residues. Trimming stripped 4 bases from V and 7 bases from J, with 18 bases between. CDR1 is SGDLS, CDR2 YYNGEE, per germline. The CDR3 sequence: CASSPRWQGGNSPLHF. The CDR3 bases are TGTGCCAGCAGCCCGAGGTGGCAGGGCGGGAATTCACCCCTCCACTTT.

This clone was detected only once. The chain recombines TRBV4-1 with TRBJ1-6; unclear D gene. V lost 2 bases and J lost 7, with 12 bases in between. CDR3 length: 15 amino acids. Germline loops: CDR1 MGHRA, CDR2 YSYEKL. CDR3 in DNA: TGCGCCAGCAGCCAAATGGGATCCCCGAATTCACCCCTCCACTTT. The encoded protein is CASSQMGSPNSPLHF.

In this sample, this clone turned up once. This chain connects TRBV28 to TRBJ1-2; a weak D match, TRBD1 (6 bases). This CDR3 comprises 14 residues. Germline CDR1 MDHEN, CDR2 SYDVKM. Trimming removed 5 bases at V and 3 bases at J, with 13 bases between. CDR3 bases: TGTGCCAGCAGTCAAGGGACAAATGACTATGGCTACACCTTC. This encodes CASSQGTNDYGYTF.

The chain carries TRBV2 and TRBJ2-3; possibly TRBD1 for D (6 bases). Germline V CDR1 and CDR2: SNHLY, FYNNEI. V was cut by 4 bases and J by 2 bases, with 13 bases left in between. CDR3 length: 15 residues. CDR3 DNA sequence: TGTGCCAGCAGTGTCCAGACAGGTATCACAGATACGCAGTATTTT. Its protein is CASSVQTGITDTQYF.